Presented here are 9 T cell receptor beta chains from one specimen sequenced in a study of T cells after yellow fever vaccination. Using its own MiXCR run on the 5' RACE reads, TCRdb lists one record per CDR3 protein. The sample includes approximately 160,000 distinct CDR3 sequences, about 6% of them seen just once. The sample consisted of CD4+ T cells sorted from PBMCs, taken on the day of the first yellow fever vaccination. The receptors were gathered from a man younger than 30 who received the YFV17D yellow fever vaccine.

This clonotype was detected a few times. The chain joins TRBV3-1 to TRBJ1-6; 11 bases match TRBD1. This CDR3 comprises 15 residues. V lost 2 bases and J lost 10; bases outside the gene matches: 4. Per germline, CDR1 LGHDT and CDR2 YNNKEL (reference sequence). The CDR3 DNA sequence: TGTGCCAGCAGCCAAAGGACAGGGGGCCCGTCACCCCTCCACTTT. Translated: CASSQRTGGPSPLHF.

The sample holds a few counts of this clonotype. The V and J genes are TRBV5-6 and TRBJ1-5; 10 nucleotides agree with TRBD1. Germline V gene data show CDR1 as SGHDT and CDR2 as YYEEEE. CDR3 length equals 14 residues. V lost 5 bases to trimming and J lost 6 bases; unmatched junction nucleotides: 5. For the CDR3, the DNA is TGTGCCAGCAGTTCCGGGACAGGGGTTCAGCCCCAGCATTTT. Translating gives CASSSGTGVQPQHF. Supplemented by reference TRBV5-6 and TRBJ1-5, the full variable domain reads DAGVTQSPTHLIKTRGQQVTLRCSPKSGHDTVSWYQQALGQGPQFIFQYYEEEERQRGNFPDRFSGHQFPNYSSELNVNALLLGDSALYLCASSSGTGVQPQHFGDGTRLSIL.

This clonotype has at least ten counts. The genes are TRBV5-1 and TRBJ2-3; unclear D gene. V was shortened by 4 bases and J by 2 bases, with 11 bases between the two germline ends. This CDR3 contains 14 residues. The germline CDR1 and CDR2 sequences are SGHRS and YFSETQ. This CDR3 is CASSEPGFTDTQYF. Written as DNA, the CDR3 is TGCGCCAGCAGCGAACCGGGTTTCACAGATACGCAGTATTTT.

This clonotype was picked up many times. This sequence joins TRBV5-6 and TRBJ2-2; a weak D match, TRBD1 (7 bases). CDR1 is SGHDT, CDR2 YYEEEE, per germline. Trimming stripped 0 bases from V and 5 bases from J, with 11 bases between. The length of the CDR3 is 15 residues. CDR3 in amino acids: CASSLVAGGTGELFF. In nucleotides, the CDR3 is TGTGCCAGCAGCTTGGTGGCAGGGGGGACCGGGGAGCTGTTTTTT.

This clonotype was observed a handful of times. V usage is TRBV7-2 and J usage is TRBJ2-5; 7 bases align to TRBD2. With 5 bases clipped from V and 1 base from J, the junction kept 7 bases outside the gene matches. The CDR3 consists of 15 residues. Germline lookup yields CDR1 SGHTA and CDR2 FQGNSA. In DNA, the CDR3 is TGTGCCAGCAGCAATACTCCGGGGGGCCAAGAGACCCAGTACTTC. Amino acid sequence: CASSNTPGGQETQYF.

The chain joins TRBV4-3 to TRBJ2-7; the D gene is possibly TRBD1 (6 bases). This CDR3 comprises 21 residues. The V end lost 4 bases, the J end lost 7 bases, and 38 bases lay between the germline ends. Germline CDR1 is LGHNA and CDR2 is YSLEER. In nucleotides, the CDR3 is TGCGCCAGCAGCCCACGGTATCTAGGACAGACGGTGACTTCAGAGGACTTGGAGCAGTACTTC. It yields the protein CASSPRYLGQTVTSEDLEQYF.

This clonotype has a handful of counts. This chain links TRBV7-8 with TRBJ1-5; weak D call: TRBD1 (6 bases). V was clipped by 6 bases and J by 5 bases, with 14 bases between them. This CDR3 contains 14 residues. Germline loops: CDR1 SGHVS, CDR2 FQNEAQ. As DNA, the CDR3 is TGTGCCAGCAGACTCAAGGGGGGTTATCAGCCCCAGCATTTT. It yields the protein CASRLKGGYQPQHF. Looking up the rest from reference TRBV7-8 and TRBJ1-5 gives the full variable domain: GAGVSQSPRYKVAKRGQDVALRCDPISGHVSLFWYQQALGQGPEFLTYFQNEAQLDKSGLPSDRFFAERPEGSVSTLKIQRTQQEDSAVYLCASRLKGGYQPQHFGDGTRLSIL.

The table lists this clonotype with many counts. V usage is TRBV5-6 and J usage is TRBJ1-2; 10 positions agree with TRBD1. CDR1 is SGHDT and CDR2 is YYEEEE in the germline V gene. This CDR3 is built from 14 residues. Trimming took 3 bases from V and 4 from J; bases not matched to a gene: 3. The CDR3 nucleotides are TGTGCCAGCAGCTCCGGGACAGGGGTCTATGGCTACACCTTC. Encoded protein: CASSSGTGVYGYTF.

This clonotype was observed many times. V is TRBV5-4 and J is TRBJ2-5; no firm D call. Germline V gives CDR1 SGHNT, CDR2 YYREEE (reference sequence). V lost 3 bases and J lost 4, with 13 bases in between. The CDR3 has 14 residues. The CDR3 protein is CASSSPTEGETQYF. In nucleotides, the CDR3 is TGTGCCAGCAGCTCGCCGACCGAAGGAGAGACCCAGTACTTC. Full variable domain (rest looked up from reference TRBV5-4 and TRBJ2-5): ETGVTQSPTHLIKTRGQQVTLRCSSQSGHNTVSWYQQALGQGPQFIFQYYREEENGRGNFPPRFSGLQFPNYSSELNVNALELDDSALYLCASSSPTEGETQYFGPGTRLLVL.